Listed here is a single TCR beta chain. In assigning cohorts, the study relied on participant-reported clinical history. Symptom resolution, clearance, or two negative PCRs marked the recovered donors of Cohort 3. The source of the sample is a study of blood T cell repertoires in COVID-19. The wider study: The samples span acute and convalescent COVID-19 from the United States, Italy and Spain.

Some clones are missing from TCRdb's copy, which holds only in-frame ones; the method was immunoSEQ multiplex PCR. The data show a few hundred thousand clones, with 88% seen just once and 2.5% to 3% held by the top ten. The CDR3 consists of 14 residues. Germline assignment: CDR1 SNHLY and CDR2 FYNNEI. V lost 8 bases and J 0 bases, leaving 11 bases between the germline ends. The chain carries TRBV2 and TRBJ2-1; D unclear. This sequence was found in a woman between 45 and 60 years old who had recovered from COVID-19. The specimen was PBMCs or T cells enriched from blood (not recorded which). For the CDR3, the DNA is TGTGCCAGCCGAGGATTCCTCTCCTACAATGAGCAGTTCTTC. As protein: CASRGFLSYNEQFF. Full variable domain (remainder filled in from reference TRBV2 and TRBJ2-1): EPEVTQTPSHQVTQMGQEVILRCVPISNHLYFYWYRQILGQKVEFLVSFYNNEISEKSEIFDDQFSVERPDGSNFTLKIRSTKLEDSAMYFCASRGFLSYNEQFFGPGTRLTVL.